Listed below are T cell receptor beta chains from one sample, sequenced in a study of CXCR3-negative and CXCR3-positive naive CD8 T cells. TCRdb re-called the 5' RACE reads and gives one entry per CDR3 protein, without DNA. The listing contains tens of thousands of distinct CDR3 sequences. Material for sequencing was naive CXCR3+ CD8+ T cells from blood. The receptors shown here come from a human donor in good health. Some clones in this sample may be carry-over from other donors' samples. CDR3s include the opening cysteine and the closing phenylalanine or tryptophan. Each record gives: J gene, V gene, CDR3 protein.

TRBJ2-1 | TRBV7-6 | CASSRSGGAYNEQFF
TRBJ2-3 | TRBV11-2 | CASRGLAGVSDTQYF
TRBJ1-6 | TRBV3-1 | CASSLNDRGSPLHF
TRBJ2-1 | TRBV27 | CASSYGQGVNEQFF
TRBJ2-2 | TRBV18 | CASSPPDRADGELFF
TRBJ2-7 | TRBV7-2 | CASSLSPPPGQSSYEQYF
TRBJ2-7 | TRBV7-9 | CASSSRGAYEQYF
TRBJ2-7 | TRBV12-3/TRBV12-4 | CASSLSGQGRRYEQYF
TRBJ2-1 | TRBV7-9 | CASSHRDRHYNEQFF
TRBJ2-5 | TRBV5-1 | CASSLEPYKPKETQYF
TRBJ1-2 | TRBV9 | CASLGTAYGYTF
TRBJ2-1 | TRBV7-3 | CASSLRTGTESYNEQFF
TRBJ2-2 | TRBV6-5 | CASYKPLAGLPTGELFF
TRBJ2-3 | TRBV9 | CASSVGTTNTDTQYF
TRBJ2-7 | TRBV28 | CASSQGQVDEQYF
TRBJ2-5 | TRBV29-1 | CSVADRETQYF
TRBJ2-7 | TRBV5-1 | CASSGGQTYEQYF
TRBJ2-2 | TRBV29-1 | CGVSPGQATGELFF
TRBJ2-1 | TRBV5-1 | CASSPSEYNEQFF
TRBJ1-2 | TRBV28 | CASSTGTDHYYGYTF
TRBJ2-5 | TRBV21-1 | CASSKARDRKYQETQYF
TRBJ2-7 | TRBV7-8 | CASSTGSTYEQYF
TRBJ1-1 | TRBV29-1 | CSVGAGYPSSTEAFF
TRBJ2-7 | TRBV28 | CASSSTGTGSYEQYF
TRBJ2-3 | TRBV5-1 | CASSSVAGESDTQYF
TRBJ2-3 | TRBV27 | CASSERGAQYF
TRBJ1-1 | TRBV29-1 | CSVESGETNTEAFF
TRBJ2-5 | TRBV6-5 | CASSRLGTVQETQYF
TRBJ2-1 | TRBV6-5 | CASSYSGPDDEQFF
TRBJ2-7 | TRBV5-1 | CASSVGLEQYF
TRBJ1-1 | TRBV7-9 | CASSLIRVNTEAFF
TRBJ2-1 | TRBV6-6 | CASSYFLPSGFQGEQFF
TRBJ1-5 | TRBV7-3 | CASSSYQPQHF
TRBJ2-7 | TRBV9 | CASSAGPDSYEQYF
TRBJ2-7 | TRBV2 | CASRGTGNYEQYF
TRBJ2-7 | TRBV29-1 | CSALTGRTHEQYF
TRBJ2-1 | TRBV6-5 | CASSSGTRSYNEQFF
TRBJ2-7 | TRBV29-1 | CSVEVGGEQYF
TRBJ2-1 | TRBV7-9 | CASSFSGGTQGQFF
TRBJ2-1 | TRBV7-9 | CASSLRGPSELYNEQFF
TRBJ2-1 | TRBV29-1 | CSVLPGLAGYNEQFF
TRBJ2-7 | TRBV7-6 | CASSSRDSVYEQYF
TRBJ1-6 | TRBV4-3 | CASSQGRSLGNSPLHF
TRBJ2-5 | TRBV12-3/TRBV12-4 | CASSFWGRQGGETQYF
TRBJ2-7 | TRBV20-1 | CSATPRTANYEQYF
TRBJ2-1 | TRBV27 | CASSSMTNNEQFF
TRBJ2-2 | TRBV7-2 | CASSNGGGLNTGELFF
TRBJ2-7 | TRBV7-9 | CASSLAVSWGDEQYF
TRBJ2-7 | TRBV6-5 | CASSTTTGVYEQYF
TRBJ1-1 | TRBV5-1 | CASSLGGAYTEAFF
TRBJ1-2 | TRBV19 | CASTWGVGYGYTF